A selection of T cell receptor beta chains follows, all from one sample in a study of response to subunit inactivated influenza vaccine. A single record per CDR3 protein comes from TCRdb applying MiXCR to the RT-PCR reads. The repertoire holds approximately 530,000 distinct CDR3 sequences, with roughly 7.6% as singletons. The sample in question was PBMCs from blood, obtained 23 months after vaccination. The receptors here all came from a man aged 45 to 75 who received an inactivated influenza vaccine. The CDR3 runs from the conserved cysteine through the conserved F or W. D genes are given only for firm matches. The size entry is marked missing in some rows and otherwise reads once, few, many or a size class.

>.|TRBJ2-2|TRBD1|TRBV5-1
CASSYVQGTGELFF
TGCGCCAGCAGCTATGTACAGGGGACCGGGGAGCTGTTTTTT
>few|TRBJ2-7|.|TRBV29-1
CSVAVRRDEQYF
TGCAGCGTTGCCGTCAGGAGAGACGAGCAGTACTTC
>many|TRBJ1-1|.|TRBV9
CASSVRGGNTEAFF
TGTGCCAGCAGCGTCAGGGGAGGGAACACTGAAGCTTTCTTT
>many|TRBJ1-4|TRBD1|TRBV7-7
CASSLRQGVPTNEKLFF
TGTGCCAGCAGCTTAAGGCAGGGGGTCCCAACTAATGAAAAACTGTTTTTT
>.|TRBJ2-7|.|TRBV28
CASSLRVPVSYEQYF
TGTGCCAGCAGTTTAAGAGTGCCAGTCTCCTACGAGCAGTACTTC
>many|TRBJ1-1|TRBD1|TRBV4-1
CASSHTGGVILF
TGCGCCAGCAGCCACACAGGGGGCGTGATCCTCTTT
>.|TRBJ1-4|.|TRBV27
CASSVGLSGEKLFF
TGTGCCAGCAGTGTCGGGTTGAGTGGGGAAAAACTGTTTTTT
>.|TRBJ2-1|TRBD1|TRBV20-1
CSAKTGQGLGNEQFF
TGCAGTGCGAAGACAGGACAGGGGCTAGGCAATGAGCAGTTCTTC
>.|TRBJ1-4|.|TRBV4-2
CASSLTTATNEKLFF
TGTGCCAGCAGCCTAACAACTGCAACTAATGAAAAACTGTTTTTT
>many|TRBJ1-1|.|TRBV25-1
CASRSTNTEAFF
TGTGCCAGCAGGTCCACGAACACTGAAGCTTTCTTT
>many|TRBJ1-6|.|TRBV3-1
CASSQDLVKASSYNSPLHF
TGTGCCAGCAGCCAAGATTTAGTAAAGGCGAGCTCCTATAATTCACCCCTCCACTTT
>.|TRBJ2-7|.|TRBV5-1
CASSSAFSHEQYF
TGCGCCAGCAGCTCGGCTTTTTCCCACGAGCAGTACTTC
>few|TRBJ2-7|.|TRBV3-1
CASSQITHEQYF
TGTGCCAGCAGCCAAATCACTCACGAGCAGTACTTC
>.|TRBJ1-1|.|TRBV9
CASSVWGEMNTEAFF
TGTGCCAGCAGCGTATGGGGTGAAATGAACACTGAAGCTTTCTTT
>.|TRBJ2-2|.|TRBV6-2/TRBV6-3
CASRSPRGGWRTGELFF
TGTGCCAGCAGGAGCCCCAGGGGCGGGTGGAGGACCGGGGAGCTGTTTTTT
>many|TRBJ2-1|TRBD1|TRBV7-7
CASSLTFGRGNEQFF
TGTGCCAGCAGCTTAACATTCGGCAGGGGGAATGAGCAGTTCTTC
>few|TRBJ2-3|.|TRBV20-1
CSARTRSTDTQYF
TGCAGTGCGAGGACACGGAGCACAGATACGCAGTATTTT
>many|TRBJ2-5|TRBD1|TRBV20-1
CSASYPGTEQETQYF
TGCAGTGCTAGCTACCCCGGGACAGAACAAGAGACCCAGTACTTC
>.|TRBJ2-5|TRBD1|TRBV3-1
CASRATGGGGETQYF
TGTGCCAGCAGGGCGACAGGGGGCGGAGGAGAGACCCAGTACTTC
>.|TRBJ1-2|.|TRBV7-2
CASSSFARGGYTF
TGTGCCAGCAGCTCATTTGCGCGAGGTGGCTACACCTTC
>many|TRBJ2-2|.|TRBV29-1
CSVAQGGDTGELFF
TGCAGCGTAGCGCAGGGTGGAGACACCGGGGAGCTGTTTTTT
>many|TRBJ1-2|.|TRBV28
CASSFNPRQISYGYTF
TGTGCCAGCAGTTTCAATCCAAGACAGATTTCCTATGGCTACACCTTC
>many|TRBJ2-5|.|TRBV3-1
CATFQETQYF
TGTGCCACCTTTCAAGAGACCCAGTACTTC
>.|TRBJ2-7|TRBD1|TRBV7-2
CASSLVGQVNSYEQYF
TGTGCCAGCAGCTTAGTGGGACAGGTGAACTCCTACGAGCAGTACTTC
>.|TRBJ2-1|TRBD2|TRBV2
CARPKRGGQNEQFF
TGTGCCAGGCCGAAGCGGGGGGGCCAGAATGAGCAGTTCTTC
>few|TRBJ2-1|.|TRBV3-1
CASSQGTGYLNEQFF
TGTGCCAGCAGCCAAGGAACGGGTTACCTAAATGAGCAGTTCTTC
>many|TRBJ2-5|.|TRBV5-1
CASSLAVREQETQYF
TGCGCCAGCAGCTTGGCAGTCAGGGAGCAAGAGACCCAGTACTTC
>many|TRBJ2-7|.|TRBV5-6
CASSLAGFRSSYEQYF
TGTGCCAGCAGCTTGGCCGGGTTTAGGTCCTCCTACGAGCAGTACTTC
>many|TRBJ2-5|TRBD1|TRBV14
CASSRWTGQETQYF
TGTGCCAGCAGCCGATGGACAGGACAAGAGACCCAGTACTTC
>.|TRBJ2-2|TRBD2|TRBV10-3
CAISETSGRRTGELFF
TGTGCCATCAGTGAGACTAGCGGGAGGCGGACCGGGGAGCTGTTTTTT
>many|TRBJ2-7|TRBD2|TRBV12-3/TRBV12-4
CASSSGLAGYDF
TGTGCCAGCAGCTCGGGACTAGCGGGTTACGACTTC
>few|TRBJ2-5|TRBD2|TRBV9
CASSVGIRVTSGQETQYF
TGTGCCAGCAGCGTAGGGATTAGGGTAACTAGCGGACAAGAGACCCAGTACTTC
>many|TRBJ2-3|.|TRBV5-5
CASSLEEIGTQYF
TGTGCCAGCAGCTTGGAGGAGATCGGTACGCAGTATTTT
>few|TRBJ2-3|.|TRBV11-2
CASSLVWGSRDTQYF
TGTGCCAGCAGCTTAGTTTGGGGCTCGAGGGATACGCAGTATTTT
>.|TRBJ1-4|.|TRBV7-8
CASSLDLIEKLFF
TGTGCCAGCAGCTTGGACTTAATAGAAAAACTGTTTTTT
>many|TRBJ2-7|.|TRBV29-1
CSVEAGSGEQYF
TGCAGCGTTGAGGCAGGGTCGGGCGAGCAGTACTTC
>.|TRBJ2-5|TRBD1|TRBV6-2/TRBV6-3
CASLTGTGQETQYF
TGTGCCAGCCTAACAGGGACAGGACAAGAGACCCAGTACTTC